The rows below give T cell receptor beta chains drawn from one sample of a study of T-cell memory formation after mild COVID-19. MiXCR was run by TCRdb on the 5' RACE reads, yielding one entry per CDR3 protein. Among 250,000 to 300,000 distinct CDR3 sequences listed, about 17% were seen once. Material for sequencing was PBMCs or a T cell subset sorted from them (not recorded which). All receptors derive from a man younger than 35 who had mild COVID-19 (a few samples of this study predate the infection). Cell type and time point are not known. The CDR3 runs from the conserved cysteine through the conserved F or W. A D gene is named only where the DNA matches it firmly. Not every row has a clone size; where given, it reads once, few, many or a size class.

j_call: TRBJ1-5; d_call: .; clone_size: few; v_call: TRBV12-3/TRBV12-4; cdr3_nt: TGTGCCAGCAGTCAGGGACACGGGGGCAATCAGCCCCAGCATTTT; cdr3_aa: CASSQGHGGNQPQHF
j_call: TRBJ2-4; d_call: .; clone_size: .; v_call: TRBV14; cdr3_nt: TGTGCCAGCAGCCAAGGGGCAGGGCTTCAGTACTTC; cdr3_aa: CASSQGAGLQYF
j_call: TRBJ2-3; d_call: TRBD2; clone_size: .; v_call: TRBV5-1; cdr3_nt: TGCGCCAGCAGCTTCAGACTAGCGGGGTCCACAGATACGCAGTATTTT; cdr3_aa: CASSFRLAGSTDTQYF
j_call: TRBJ2-2; d_call: TRBD1; clone_size: .; v_call: TRBV4-3; cdr3_nt: TGCGCCAGCAGCCTATTTATAACCGGGACAGGGACTTCCTCGGGGGACACCGGGGAGCTGTTTTTT; cdr3_aa: CASSLFITGTGTSSGDTGELFF
j_call: TRBJ2-5; d_call: TRBD1; clone_size: .; v_call: TRBV5-1; cdr3_nt: TGCGCCAGCAGCGGACCCGACAGGGAAGAGACCCAGTACTTC; cdr3_aa: CASSGPDREETQYF
j_call: TRBJ2-4; d_call: .; clone_size: few; v_call: TRBV6-2/TRBV6-3; cdr3_nt: TGTGCCAGCAGTGAGGGTGGAGAAAACATTCAGTACTTC; cdr3_aa: CASSEGGENIQYF
j_call: TRBJ2-3; d_call: .; clone_size: .; v_call: TRBV5-1; cdr3_nt: TGCGCCAGCAGCAAACCAGAGGAGGCAGATACGCAGTATTTT; cdr3_aa: CASSKPEEADTQYF
j_call: TRBJ1-3; d_call: .; clone_size: .; v_call: TRBV7-8; cdr3_nt: TGTGCCAGCAGAAAAATCGGGCCTGGAAACACCATATATTTT; cdr3_aa: CASRKIGPGNTIYF
j_call: TRBJ1-5; d_call: TRBD1; clone_size: .; v_call: TRBV28; cdr3_nt: TGTGCCAGCAGTCGGGACAGGGGGCGACAGCCCCAGCATTTT; cdr3_aa: CASSRDRGRQPQHF
j_call: TRBJ2-3; d_call: .; clone_size: .; v_call: TRBV10-3; cdr3_nt: TGTGCCATCAGTGAGTCTGAGGTGGTGGCCACAGATACGCAGTATTTT; cdr3_aa: CAISESEVVATDTQYF
j_call: TRBJ2-7; d_call: TRBD1; clone_size: .; v_call: TRBV5-1; cdr3_nt: TGCGCCAGCAGCTTGAGGGGGCTTGGGGCCTTAGACGAGCAGTACTTC; cdr3_aa: CASSLRGLGALDEQYF
j_call: TRBJ1-2; d_call: .; clone_size: .; v_call: TRBV12-3/TRBV12-4; cdr3_nt: TGTGCCAGCACCCCGTTTCGGGACTATGGCTACACCTTC; cdr3_aa: CASTPFRDYGYTF
j_call: TRBJ2-1; d_call: .; clone_size: .; v_call: TRBV5-1; cdr3_nt: TGCGCCAGCAGCTTGGAGCTCCCTAATGAGCAGTTCTTC; cdr3_aa: CASSLELPNEQFF
j_call: TRBJ1-1; d_call: .; clone_size: .; v_call: TRBV3-1; cdr3_nt: TGTGCCAGCAGCCAAAGGGGCGGAACTGAAGCTTTCTTT; cdr3_aa: CASSQRGGTEAFF
j_call: TRBJ1-5; d_call: TRBD1; clone_size: few; v_call: TRBV20-1; cdr3_nt: TGCAGTGCTAGGGACAGGGGAGCGGGTCAGCCCCAGCATTTT; cdr3_aa: CSARDRGAGQPQHF
j_call: TRBJ2-5; d_call: .; clone_size: .; v_call: TRBV7-2; cdr3_nt: TGTGCCAGCAGCCCAGGGGGAGGGCAGCGAGAGACCCAGTACTTC; cdr3_aa: CASSPGGGQRETQYF
j_call: TRBJ1-5; d_call: TRBD1; clone_size: .; v_call: TRBV7-9; cdr3_nt: TGTGCCAGCAGCGGGGGACAGGGGGCGGGAGGCAATCAGCCCCAGCATTTT; cdr3_aa: CASSGGQGAGGNQPQHF
j_call: TRBJ2-2; d_call: TRBD2; clone_size: .; v_call: TRBV4-2; cdr3_nt: TGTGCCAGCAGCCAAGGGACTAGTAGGACCGGGGAGCTGTTTTTT; cdr3_aa: CASSQGTSRTGELFF
j_call: TRBJ1-5; d_call: TRBD1; clone_size: .; v_call: TRBV7-2; cdr3_nt: TGTGCCAGCAGCTTATCTGGCAGGGGGTCGGGACAGCCCCAGCATTTT; cdr3_aa: CASSLSGRGSGQPQHF
j_call: TRBJ2-5; d_call: TRBD2; clone_size: .; v_call: TRBV5-1; cdr3_nt: TGCGCCAGCAGAAAGAGACCGGGGACTAGCGGGGGTTTAATTGCAGAGACCCAGTACTTC; cdr3_aa: CASRKRPGTSGGLIAETQYF
j_call: TRBJ2-2; d_call: .; clone_size: few; v_call: TRBV2; cdr3_nt: TGTGCCAGCAATCAGGAGAACACCGGGGAGCTGTTTTTT; cdr3_aa: CASNQENTGELFF
j_call: TRBJ2-5; d_call: TRBD1; clone_size: .; v_call: TRBV2; cdr3_nt: TGTGCCAGCACCGGACAGGGGAGGGAGACCCAGTACTTC; cdr3_aa: CASTGQGRETQYF
j_call: TRBJ1-1; d_call: TRBD1; clone_size: few; v_call: TRBV11-2; cdr3_nt: TGTGCCAGCAGCCGGACAGGGACGGGCACTGAAGCTTTCTTT; cdr3_aa: CASSRTGTGTEAFF
j_call: TRBJ2-3; d_call: .; clone_size: few; v_call: TRBV5-1; cdr3_nt: TGCGCCAGCAGCTCAGGGACGGGGCAGTATTTT; cdr3_aa: CASSSGTGQYF
j_call: TRBJ2-1; d_call: TRBD2; clone_size: few; v_call: TRBV7-9; cdr3_nt: TGTGCCAGCAGCTACGGACTAGCGGGGGGGCCCGAGCAGTTCTTC; cdr3_aa: CASSYGLAGGPEQFF
j_call: TRBJ2-2; d_call: .; clone_size: .; v_call: TRBV12-3/TRBV12-4; cdr3_nt: TGTGCCAGCAGTCGGGACGGTTCGAACACCGGGGAGCTGTTTTTT; cdr3_aa: CASSRDGSNTGELFF
j_call: TRBJ2-2; d_call: TRBD2; clone_size: few; v_call: TRBV9; cdr3_nt: TGTGCCAGCAGCGGAGACCCTGCGGGGGGACTTAACACCGGGGAGCTGTTTTTT; cdr3_aa: CASSGDPAGGLNTGELFF
j_call: TRBJ2-4; d_call: TRBD1; clone_size: .; v_call: TRBV4-2; cdr3_nt: TGTGCCAGCAGCAGGGGACAGGGGCAGTACTTC; cdr3_aa: CASSRGQGQYF
j_call: TRBJ2-7; d_call: TRBD2; clone_size: few; v_call: TRBV18; cdr3_nt: TGTGCCAGCTCACCCACTAGCGGGGGGACGTACGAGCAGTACTTC; cdr3_aa: CASSPTSGGTYEQYF
j_call: TRBJ2-5; d_call: .; clone_size: few; v_call: TRBV5-1; cdr3_nt: TGCGCCAGCAGCTTGGTAGTGGGAGAGGAGACCCAGTACTTC; cdr3_aa: CASSLVVGEETQYF
j_call: TRBJ2-5; d_call: .; clone_size: .; v_call: TRBV27; cdr3_nt: TGTGCCAGCAGTCCCAGCTCCAGGGGTAGGGAGACCCAGTACTTC; cdr3_aa: CASSPSSRGRETQYF
j_call: TRBJ2-5; d_call: .; clone_size: .; v_call: TRBV5-6; cdr3_nt: TGTGCCAGCGGAGGACGCGCCCAAGAGACCCAGTACTTC; cdr3_aa: CASGGRAQETQYF
j_call: TRBJ2-7; d_call: TRBD2; clone_size: .; v_call: TRBV9; cdr3_nt: TGTGCCAGCAGCCCACGGGAGGGTGCCGTTGTCGAGCAGTACTTC; cdr3_aa: CASSPREGAVVEQYF
j_call: TRBJ1-2; d_call: .; clone_size: .; v_call: TRBV6-2/TRBV6-3; cdr3_nt: TGTGCCAGCAGTTACATCGGGGGCGATAACTATGGCTACACCTTC; cdr3_aa: CASSYIGGDNYGYTF
j_call: TRBJ1-3; d_call: .; clone_size: .; v_call: TRBV4-3; cdr3_nt: TGCGCCAGCAGCCTGATAGGGGCCTTCACTGGAAACACCATATATTTT; cdr3_aa: CASSLIGAFTGNTIYF
j_call: TRBJ2-3; d_call: TRBD2; clone_size: .; v_call: TRBV9; cdr3_nt: TGTGCCAGCAGCGTAGACGGGGGGGTGCTAGATACGCAGTATTTT; cdr3_aa: CASSVDGGVLDTQYF
j_call: TRBJ1-5; d_call: .; clone_size: few; v_call: TRBV30; cdr3_nt: TGTGCCTGGAGTGTCTCAGGGTTAGGTCAGCCCCAGCATTTT; cdr3_aa: CAWSVSGLGQPQHF
j_call: TRBJ2-4; d_call: .; clone_size: few; v_call: TRBV7-3; cdr3_nt: TGTGCCAGCAGCTCGGGTGGCGGTCGATCAGAACTAGCCAAAAACATTCAGTACTTC; cdr3_aa: CASSSGGGRSELAKNIQYF
j_call: TRBJ2-5; d_call: .; clone_size: .; v_call: TRBV4-1; cdr3_nt: TGCGCCAGCAGCCAAGACTGGGGCGACGAGACCCAGTACTTC; cdr3_aa: CASSQDWGDETQYF
j_call: TRBJ2-5; d_call: .; clone_size: .; v_call: TRBV5-1; cdr3_nt: TGCGCCAGCAGCCAAAAAGAGCGTGACGAGACCCAGTACTTC; cdr3_aa: CASSQKERDETQYF
j_call: TRBJ1-2; d_call: .; clone_size: few; v_call: TRBV6-5; cdr3_nt: TGTGCCAGCAGAAACTTGGGAAGTGATGGCTACACCTTC; cdr3_aa: CASRNLGSDGYTF
j_call: TRBJ1-2; d_call: TRBD1; clone_size: .; v_call: TRBV11-1; cdr3_nt: TGTGCCAGCAGCTTAACGCAGGGGGCATATGGCTACACCTTC; cdr3_aa: CASSLTQGAYGYTF